A single sample gave rise to the 14 T cell receptor beta chains below, sequenced in a study of long-term antiretroviral therapy in people with HIV. It was version v3.0 of the immunoSEQ assay that was run at survey level. The assay was immunoSEQ multiplex PCR, and TCRdb's table has in-frame clones only and misses some. The table lists 20,000 to 25,000 clones, approximately 86% of them singletons. The source was unsorted PBMCs, collected 1.6 years after starting antiretroviral therapy. The source is a man aged 35-49 years with HIV.

This clone was found a few times. The gene calls are TRBV5-1 and TRBJ2-2, with a possible D match to TRBD1 (5 bases). Germline V gene data show CDR1 as SGHRS and CDR2 as YFSETQ. V shed 4 bases and J shed 4 bases, with 8 bases lying between them. The CDR3 is 13 residues long. The chain's CDR3 is CASSQTATGELFF. CDR3 nucleotide sequence: TGCGCCAGCAGCCAGACAGCCACCGGGGAGCTGTTTTTT.

The DNA of the CDR3 is TGTGCCTGGAATGCAGGGCTTGATGGCTACACCTTC. It codes for CAWNAGLDGYTF. The chain uses TRBV30 and TRBJ1-2; TRBD1 might be the D (5 bases). CDR1 and CDR2 (germline): GTSNPN, SVGIG (reference sequence). Trimming took off 4 bases at V and 6 bases at J, with 12 bases between the two ends. The CDR3 covers 12 residues.

The chain couples TRBV7-7 to TRBJ2-5; 7 bases fit TRBD1. From germline, CDR1 is SSHAT and CDR2 FNYEAQ (reference sequence). CDR3 length: 12 amino acids. CDR3 region: CASQGEGETQYF. In DNA, the CDR3 is TGTGCTAGTCAGGGGGAAGGGGAGACCCAGTACTTC. The whole variable domain, remainder taken from reference TRBV7-7 and TRBJ2-5, is GAGVSQSPRYKVTKRGQDVTLRCDPISSHATLYWYQQALGQGPEFLTYFNYEAQPDKSGLPSDRFSAERPEGSISTLTIQRTEQRDSAMYRCASQGEGETQYFGPGTRLLVL.

The gene calls are TRBV21-1 and TRBJ2-7; the table calls TRBD2, which could not be checked here. TRBV21-1 is noted as a pseudogene. The CDR3 has 11 amino acids. The CDR3 DNA reads TGTGCCGGCGGCGGGAGCTACGAGCAGTACTTC. As protein: CAGGGSYEQYF.

This chain connects TRBV5-1 to TRBJ2-7, with D tentatively TRBD2 (5 bases). Deletions cut 4 bases from V and 2 bases from J, with 13 bases between. The CDR3 has 14 residues. Germline assignment: CDR1 SGHRS and CDR2 YFSETQ. In DNA form, the CDR3 reads TGCGCCAGCAGCCTGGACTTCTACGCCTACGAGCAGTACTTC. It yields the protein CASSLDFYAYEQYF.

The chain is built from TRBV30 and TRBJ2-5; 7 bases agree with TRBD2. The CDR3 has 16 residues. The V segment lost 0 bases and the J segment 4 bases; nucleotides outside the gene matches: 11. CDR1 is GTSNPN and CDR2 is SVGIG in the germline V gene (reference sequence). The CDR3 DNA sequence: TGTGCCTGGAGTGTCAGCGCGGGAGCATTAGGAGAGACCCAGTACTTC. It translates to CAWSVSAGALGETQYF.

This chain joins TRBV11-3 and TRBJ2-1; TRBD2 matches 8 bases. The junction had 8 bases not matched to a gene; V was cut back by 0 bases and J by 4 bases. This CDR3 comprises 17 residues. The germline gives CDR1 SGHNT, CDR2 YENEEA. The CDR3 region has the DNA TGTGCCAGCAGCTTAGATGGGATAGCGGGGAGTTACAATGAGCAGTTCTTC. Protein sequence: CASSLDGIAGSYNEQFF. The complete variable domain, with remaining parts taken from reference TRBV11-3 and TRBJ2-1, reads EAGVVQSPRYKIIEKKQPVAFWCNPISGHNTLYWYLQNLGQGPELLIRYENEEAVDDSQLPKDRFSAERLKGVDSTLKIQPAELGDSAVYLCASSLDGIAGSYNEQFFGPGTRLTVL.

V and J are TRBV30 and TRBJ2-7; possible D gene TRBD1, 5 bases. The ends were cut back, 3 bases at V and 1 base at J, with 16 bases in the middle. CDR3 length: 15 residues. Germline CDR1 and CDR2: GTSNPN and SVGIG (reference sequence). The CDR3 DNA is TGTGCCTGGAGCGACCCAGGGTCTGGGTCCTACGAGCAGTACTTC. The encoded protein is CAWSDPGSGSYEQYF.

This chain joins TRBV11-3 and TRBJ2-3; 7 nucleotides line up with TRBD2. This CDR3 contains 17 residues. V shed 1 base, J shed 1 base, and the junction held 8 bases outside the gene matches. CDR1 is SGHNT, CDR2 YENEEA, per germline. The CDR3 region has the DNA TGTGCCAGCAGCTTAGGGAGGGCTAGCGGAGGCACAGATACGCAGTATTTT. This codes for CASSLGRASGGTDTQYF.

The J gene is TRBJ1-1, the V gene TRBV14; no clear D. The CDR3 has 14 residues. The ends were cut back, 3 bases at V and 4 bases at J, with 12 bases in the middle. The germline CDR1 and CDR2 sequences are SGHDN and FVKESK. Written as DNA, the CDR3 is TGTGCCAGCAGCCACCCCCCCTCTTTCACTGAAGCTTTCTTT. Protein product: CASSHPPSFTEAFF. The entire variable domain, with the rest obtained from reference TRBV14 and TRBJ1-1, is as follows: EAGVTQFPSHSVIEKGQTVTLRCDPISGHDNLYWYRRVMGKEIKFLLHFVKESKQDESGMPNNRFLAERTGGTYSTLKVQPAELEDSGVYFCASSHPPSFTEAFFGQGTRLTVV.

V usage is TRBV7-3 and J usage is TRBJ2-6; 9 bases line up with TRBD1. Germline trimming cut 5 bases from V and 2 bases from J; bases unmatched to any gene: 4. Germline V gene data show CDR1 as SGHTA and CDR2 as FQGTGA. CDR3 length: 16 amino acids. The DNA of the CDR3 is TGTGCCAGCAGCAGGACAGGGGAAGCTGGGGCCAACGTCCTGACTTTC. The encoded protein is CASSRTGEAGANVLTF.

The rearrangement uses TRBV27 and TRBJ2-1; TRBD2 matches 8 bases. The CDR3 spans 14 residues. Looked up from germline, CDR1 is MNHEY and CDR2 is SMNVEV (reference sequence). The V segment lost 6 bases and the J segment 5 bases; nucleotides outside the gene matches: 6. The CDR3 loop is CASRPGLGDNEQFF. As DNA, the CDR3 is TGTGCCAGCAGACCGGGACTAGGAGACAATGAGCAGTTCTTC.

J is TRBJ1-3 and V is TRBV9; TRBD1 aligns across 7 bases. After removal of 3 bases from V and 0 bases from J, the junction contained 3 bases not matched to a gene. The germline V gene has CDR1 SGDLS and CDR2 YYNGEE. The CDR3 contains 15 residues. CDR3 protein: CASSARDSSGNTIYF. CDR3 sequence (DNA): TGTGCCAGCAGCGCCCGGGACAGCTCTGGAAACACCATATATTTT.

V gene TRBV2 combines with J gene TRBJ2-7; D is perhaps TRBD2 (5 bases). The CDR3 covers 14 residues. In germline, CDR1 is SNHLY, CDR2 FYNNEI. The V gene lost 7 bases and the J gene lost 2 bases, with 15 bases spanning the gap. The CDR3 loop is CASMAGIRPYEQYF. The CDR3 coding sequence is TGTGCCAGCATGGCGGGTATCAGACCCTACGAGCAGTACTTC.